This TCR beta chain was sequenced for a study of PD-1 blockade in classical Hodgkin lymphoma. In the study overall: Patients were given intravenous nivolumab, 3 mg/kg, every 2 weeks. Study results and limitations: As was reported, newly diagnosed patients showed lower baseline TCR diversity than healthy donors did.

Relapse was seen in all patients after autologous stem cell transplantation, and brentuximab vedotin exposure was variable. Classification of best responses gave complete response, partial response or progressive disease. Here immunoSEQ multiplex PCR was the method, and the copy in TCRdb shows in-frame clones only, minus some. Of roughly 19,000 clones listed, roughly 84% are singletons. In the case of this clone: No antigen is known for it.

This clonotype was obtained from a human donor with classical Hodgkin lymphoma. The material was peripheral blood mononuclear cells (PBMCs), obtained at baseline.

The CDR3 here is CASSWGTVPEAFF. DNA of the CDR3: TGTGCCAGCAGTTGGGGGACAGTCCCTGAAGCTTTCTTT. V is TRBV28 and J is TRBJ1-1; 7 bases fit TRBD1. This CDR3 is 13 amino acids long. Germline CDR1 reads MDHEN; CDR2 reads SYDVKM. J was trimmed by 6 bases and V by 4 bases; bases with no gene match: 5.